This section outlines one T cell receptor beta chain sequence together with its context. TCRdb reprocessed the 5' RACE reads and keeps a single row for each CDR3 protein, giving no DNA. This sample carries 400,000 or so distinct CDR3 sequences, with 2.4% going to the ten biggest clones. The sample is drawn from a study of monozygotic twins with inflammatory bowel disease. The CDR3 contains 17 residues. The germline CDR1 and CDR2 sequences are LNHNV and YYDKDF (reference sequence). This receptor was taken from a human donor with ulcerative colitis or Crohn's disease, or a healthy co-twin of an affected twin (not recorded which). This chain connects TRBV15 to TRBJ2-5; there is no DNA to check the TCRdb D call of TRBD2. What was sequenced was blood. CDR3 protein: CATSSLLSGHKQETQYF.